This TCR beta chain was identified during a study of PD-L1 blockade in urothelial cancer. Across the whole study: Patients commenced atezolizumab at some point between 2014 and 2015, and it was given at 1,200 mg intravenously every 3 weeks. Blood yielded a median of about 140,000 T cells per sample. About 85% of the roughly 29 patients were men who had bladder-origin urothelial cancer.

The CDR3 covers 15 residues. Germline CDR1 SGHRS, CDR2 YFSETQ. Trimming removed 4 bases at V and 9 bases at J, with 23 bases between. Produced via immunoSEQ multiplex PCR; TCRdb's table is partial and in-frame only. The sample includes under 30,000 clones, 65% to 90% of them seen just once. Patients suffered from locally advanced or metastatic urothelial carcinoma. The chain combines TRBV5-1 with TRBJ2-7; D is undetermined. This receptor was identified in a man aged 45 to 65 with urothelial cancer. Sequenced material: PBMCs, taken around atezolizumab (anti-PD-L1) treatment. This CDR3 reads CASSPSPGQASLQYV. CDR3 nucleotide sequence: TGCGCCAGCAGCCCAAGCCCTGGCCAGGCATCCTTGCAGTACGTC.